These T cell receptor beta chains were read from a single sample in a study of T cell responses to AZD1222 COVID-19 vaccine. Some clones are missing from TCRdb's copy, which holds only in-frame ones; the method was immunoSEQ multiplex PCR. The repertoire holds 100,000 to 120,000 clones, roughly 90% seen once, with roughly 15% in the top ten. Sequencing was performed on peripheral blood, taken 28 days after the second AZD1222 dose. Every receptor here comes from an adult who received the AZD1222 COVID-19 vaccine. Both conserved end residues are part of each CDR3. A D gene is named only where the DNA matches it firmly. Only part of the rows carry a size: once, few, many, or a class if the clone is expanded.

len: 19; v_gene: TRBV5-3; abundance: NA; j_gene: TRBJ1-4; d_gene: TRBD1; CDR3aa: CARSLQDGGQGGGSEKLFF; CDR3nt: TGTGCCAGAAGCTTACAAGATGGGGGACAGGGCGGAGGTAGTGAAAAACTGTTTTTT
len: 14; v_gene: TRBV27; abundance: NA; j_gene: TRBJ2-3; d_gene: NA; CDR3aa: CASSATRGSDTQYF; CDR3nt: TGTGCCAGCAGTGCTACTCGGGGCTCAGATACGCAGTATTTT
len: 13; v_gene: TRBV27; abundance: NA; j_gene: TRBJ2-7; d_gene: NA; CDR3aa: CASSLQQPYEQYF; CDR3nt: TGTGCCAGCAGTTTACAGCAGCCCTACGAGCAGTACTTC
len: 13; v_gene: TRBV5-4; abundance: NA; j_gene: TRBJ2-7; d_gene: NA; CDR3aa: CASSYDVGREQYF; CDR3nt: TGTGCCAGCAGCTACGATGTGGGGCGGGAGCAGTACTTC
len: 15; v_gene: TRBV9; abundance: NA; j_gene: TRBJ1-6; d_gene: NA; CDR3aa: CASSALGGEASPLHF; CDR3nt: TGTGCCAGCAGCGCCCTTGGAGGGGAGGCTTCACCCCTCCACTTT
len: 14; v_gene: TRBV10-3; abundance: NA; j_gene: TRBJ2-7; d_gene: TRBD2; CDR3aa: CAINREGTEGEQYF; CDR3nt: TGTGCCATCAATAGGGAGGGGACTGAGGGCGAGCAGTACTTC
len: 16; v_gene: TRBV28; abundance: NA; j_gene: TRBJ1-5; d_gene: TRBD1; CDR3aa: CASSLVQGAGNQPQHF; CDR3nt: TGTGCCAGCAGTTTAGTCCAGGGGGCAGGGAATCAGCCCCAGCATTTT
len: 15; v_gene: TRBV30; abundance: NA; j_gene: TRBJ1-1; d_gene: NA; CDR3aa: CAWRAGNRASTEAFF; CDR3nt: TGTGCCTGGAGGGCGGGGAACAGGGCGAGTACTGAAGCTTTCTTT
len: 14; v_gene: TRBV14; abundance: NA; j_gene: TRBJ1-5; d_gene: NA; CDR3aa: CASSQTGTNQPQHF; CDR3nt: TGTGCCAGCAGCCAAACAGGGACAAATCAGCCCCAGCATTTT
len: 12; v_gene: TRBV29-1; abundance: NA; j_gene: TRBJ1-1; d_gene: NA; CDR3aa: CSVTTWGTEAFF; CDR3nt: TGCAGCGTTACTACTTGGGGGACTGAAGCTTTCTTT
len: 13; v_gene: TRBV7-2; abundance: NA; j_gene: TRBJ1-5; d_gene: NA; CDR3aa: CASSPSPNQPQHF; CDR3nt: TGTGCCAGCAGCCCTAGTCCAAATCAGCCCCAGCATTTT
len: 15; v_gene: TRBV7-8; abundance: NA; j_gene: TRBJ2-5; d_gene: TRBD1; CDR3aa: CASSLGVGQTETQYF; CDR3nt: TGTGCCAGCAGCTTAGGGGTGGGACAGACAGAGACCCAGTACTTC
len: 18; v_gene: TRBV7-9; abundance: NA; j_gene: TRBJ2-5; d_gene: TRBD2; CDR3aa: CASSPPGTSGIQGETQYF; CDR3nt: TGTGCCAGCAGCCCCCCCGGGACTAGCGGGATTCAGGGAGAGACCCAGTACTTC
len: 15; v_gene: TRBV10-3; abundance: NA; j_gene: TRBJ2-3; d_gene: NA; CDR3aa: CAISESPDAIHTQYF; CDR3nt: TGTGCCATCAGTGAGTCACCGGATGCTATCCATACGCAGTATTTT
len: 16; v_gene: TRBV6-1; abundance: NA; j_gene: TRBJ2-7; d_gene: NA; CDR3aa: CASSAPGTYYPYEQYF; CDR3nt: TGTGCCAGCAGTGCTCCCGGGACCTACTACCCCTACGAGCAGTACTTC
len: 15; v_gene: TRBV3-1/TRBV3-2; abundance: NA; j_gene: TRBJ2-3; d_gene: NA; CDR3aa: CASSQSLGWPDTQYF; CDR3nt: TGTGCCAGCAGCCAATCTTTGGGTTGGCCAGATACGCAGTATTTT
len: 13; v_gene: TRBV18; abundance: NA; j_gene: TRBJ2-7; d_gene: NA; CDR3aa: CASSPKSHYEQYF; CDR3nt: TGTGCCAGCTCACCAAAGTCCCACTACGAGCAGTACTTC
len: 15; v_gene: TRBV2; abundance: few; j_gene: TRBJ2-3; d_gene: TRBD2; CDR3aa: CASSAGLAGVDTQYF; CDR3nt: TGTGCCAGCAGTGCGGGACTAGCGGGAGTAGATACGCAGTATTTT
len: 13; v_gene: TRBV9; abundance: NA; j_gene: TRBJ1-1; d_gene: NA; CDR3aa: CASSLDSKTEAFF; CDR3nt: TGTGCCAGCAGTCTGGACAGCAAAACTGAAGCTTTCTTT
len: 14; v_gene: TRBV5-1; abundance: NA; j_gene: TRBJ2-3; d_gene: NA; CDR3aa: CASSSSSGTDTQYF; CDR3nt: TGCGCCAGCAGCTCAAGTTCAGGGACAGATACGCAGTATTTT
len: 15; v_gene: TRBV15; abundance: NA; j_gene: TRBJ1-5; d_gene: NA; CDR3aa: CATSRDPRGGQPQHF; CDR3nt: TGTGCCACCAGCAGAGATCCCAGGGGAGGTCAGCCCCAGCATTTT
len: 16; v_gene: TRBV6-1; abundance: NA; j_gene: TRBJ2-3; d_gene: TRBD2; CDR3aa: CASSEGLAGGTDTQYF; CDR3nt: TGTGCCAGCAGTGAAGGGTTAGCGGGGGGCACAGATACGCAGTATTTT
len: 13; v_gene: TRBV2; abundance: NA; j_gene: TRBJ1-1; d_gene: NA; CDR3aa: CASSEVLNTEAFF; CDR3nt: TGTGCCAGCAGTGAAGTCCTGAACACTGAAGCTTTCTTT
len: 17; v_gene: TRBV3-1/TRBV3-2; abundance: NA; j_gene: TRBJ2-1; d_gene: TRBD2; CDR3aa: CASSHIPARGSYNEQFF; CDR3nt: TGTGCCAGCAGCCATATTCCTGCGCGGGGGTCCTACAATGAGCAGTTCTTC
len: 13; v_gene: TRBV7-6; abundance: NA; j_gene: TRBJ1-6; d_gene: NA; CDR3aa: CASSLGTGYPLHF; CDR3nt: TGTGCCAGCAGCTTGGGTACGGGTTACCCCCTCCACTTT
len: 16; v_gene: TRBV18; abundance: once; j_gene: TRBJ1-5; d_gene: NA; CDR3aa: CASSPGTPQGSQPQHF; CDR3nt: TGTGCCAGCTCACCTGGCACCCCACAGGGTTCTCAGCCCCAGCATTTT
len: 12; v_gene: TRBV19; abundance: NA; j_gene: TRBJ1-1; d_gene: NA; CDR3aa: CASSMLRTEAFF; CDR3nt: TGTGCCAGTAGTATGTTGAGAACTGAAGCTTTCTTT
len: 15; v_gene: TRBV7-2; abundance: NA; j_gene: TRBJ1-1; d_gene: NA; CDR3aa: CASSLGGTSGTEAFF; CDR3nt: TGTGCCAGCAGCTTGGGCGGGACATCGGGTACTGAAGCTTTCTTT
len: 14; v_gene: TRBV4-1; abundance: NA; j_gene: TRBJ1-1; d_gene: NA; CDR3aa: CASSQILVGTEAFF; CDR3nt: TGCGCCAGCAGCCAAATCCTGGTGGGGACTGAAGCTTTCTTT
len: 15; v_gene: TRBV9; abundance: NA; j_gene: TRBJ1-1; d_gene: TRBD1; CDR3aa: CASSVYTGGVTEAFF; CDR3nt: TGTGCCAGCAGCGTCTATACAGGGGGCGTTACTGAAGCTTTCTTT
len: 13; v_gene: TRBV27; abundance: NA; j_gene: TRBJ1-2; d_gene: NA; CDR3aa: CASSFGKGYGYTF; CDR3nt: TGTGCCAGCAGTTTCGGGAAAGGGTATGGCTACACCTTC
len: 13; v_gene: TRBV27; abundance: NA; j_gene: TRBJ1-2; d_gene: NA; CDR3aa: CASSYGGRYGYTF; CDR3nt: TGTGCCAGCAGTTATGGGGGTCGATATGGCTACACCTTC
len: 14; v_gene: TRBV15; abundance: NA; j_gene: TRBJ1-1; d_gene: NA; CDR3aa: CATSRDPKYTEAFF; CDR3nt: TGTGCCACCAGCAGAGATCCAAAATACACTGAAGCTTTCTTT
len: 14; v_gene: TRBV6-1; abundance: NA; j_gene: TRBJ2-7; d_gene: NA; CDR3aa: CASSEYRGRYEQYF; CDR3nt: TGTGCCAGCAGTGAATACCGGGGCAGGTACGAGCAGTACTTC
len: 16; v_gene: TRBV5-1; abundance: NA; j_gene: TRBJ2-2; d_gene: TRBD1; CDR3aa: CASSTTAGTATGELFF; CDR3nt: TGCGCCAGCAGTACAACCGCCGGGACAGCAACCGGGGAGCTGTTTTTT
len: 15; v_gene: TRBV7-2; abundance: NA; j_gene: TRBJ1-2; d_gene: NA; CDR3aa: CASSLPGRQSYGYTF; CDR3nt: TGTGCCAGCAGCCTACCGGGACGACAATCCTATGGCTACACCTTC
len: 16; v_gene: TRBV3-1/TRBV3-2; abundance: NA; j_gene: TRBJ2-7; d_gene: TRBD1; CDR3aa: CASSQGQGIDATEQYF; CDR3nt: TGTGCCAGCAGCCAAGGACAGGGTATTGACGCGACCGAGCAGTACTTC
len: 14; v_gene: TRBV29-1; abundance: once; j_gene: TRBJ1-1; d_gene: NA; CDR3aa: CSGTRGGADTEAFF; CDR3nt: TGCAGCGGGACCCGGGGGGGGGCAGACACTGAAGCTTTCTTT
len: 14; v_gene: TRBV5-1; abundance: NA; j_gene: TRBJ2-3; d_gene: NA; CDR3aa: CASSFEPSTDTQYF; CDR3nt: TGCGCCAGCAGCTTCGAACCTAGCACAGATACGCAGTATTTT
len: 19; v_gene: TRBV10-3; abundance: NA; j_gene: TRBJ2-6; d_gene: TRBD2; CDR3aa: CAISERGLAIYPGANVLTF; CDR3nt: TGTGCCATCAGTGAGCGGGGACTAGCGATCTACCCTGGGGCCAACGTCCTGACTTTC
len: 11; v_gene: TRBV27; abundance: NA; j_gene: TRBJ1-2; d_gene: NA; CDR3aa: CASSSQGRYTF; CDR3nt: TGTGCCAGCAGTTCACAGGGCCGGTATACCTTC
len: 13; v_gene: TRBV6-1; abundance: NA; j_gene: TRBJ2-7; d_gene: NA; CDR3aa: CASSEYISYEQYF; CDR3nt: TGTGCCAGCAGTGAATACATCTCCTACGAGCAGTACTTC
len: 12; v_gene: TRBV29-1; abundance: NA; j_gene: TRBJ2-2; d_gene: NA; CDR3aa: CSEAVATGELFF; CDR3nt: TGCAGCGAGGCGGTAGCCACCGGGGAGCTGTTTTTT
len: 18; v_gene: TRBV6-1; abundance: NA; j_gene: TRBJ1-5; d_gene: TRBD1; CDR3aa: CASSEARWTGDSNQPQHF; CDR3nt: TGTGCCAGCAGTGAAGCCCGCTGGACAGGAGATAGCAATCAGCCCCAGCATTTT
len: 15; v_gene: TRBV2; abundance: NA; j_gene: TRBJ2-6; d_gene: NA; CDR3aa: CASTLGESGANVLTF; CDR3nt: TGTGCCAGCACCCTGGGGGAGTCTGGGGCCAACGTCCTGACTTTC
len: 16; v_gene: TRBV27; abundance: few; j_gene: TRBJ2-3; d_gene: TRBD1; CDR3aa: CASSSRDRTSTDTQYF; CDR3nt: TGTGCCAGCAGCTCCCGGGACAGGACAAGCACAGATACGCAGTATTTT
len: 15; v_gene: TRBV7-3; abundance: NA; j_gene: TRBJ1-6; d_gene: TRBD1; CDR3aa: CASSSTGGYNSPLHF; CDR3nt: TGTGCCAGCAGCTCGACAGGGGGCTATAATTCACCCCTCCACTTT
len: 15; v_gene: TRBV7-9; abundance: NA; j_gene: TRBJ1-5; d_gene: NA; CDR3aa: CASSLGAVSNQPQHF; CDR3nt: TGTGCCAGCAGCTTAGGGGCAGTGAGCAATCAGCCCCAGCATTTT
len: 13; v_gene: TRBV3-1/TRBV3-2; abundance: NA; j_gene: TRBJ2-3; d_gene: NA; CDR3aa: CASSQDRRDTQYF; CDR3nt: TGTGCCAGCAGCCAAGATCGGAGGGATACGCAGTATTTT
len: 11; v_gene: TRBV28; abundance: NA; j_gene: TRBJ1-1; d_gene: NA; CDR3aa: CASTVPPKAFF; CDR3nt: TGTGCCAGCACGGTCCCCCCCAAAGCTTTCTTT
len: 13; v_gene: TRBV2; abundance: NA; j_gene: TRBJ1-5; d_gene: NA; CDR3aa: CASRTGSSEPQHF; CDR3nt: TGTGCCAGCAGAACAGGGAGCTCGGAGCCCCAGCATTTT
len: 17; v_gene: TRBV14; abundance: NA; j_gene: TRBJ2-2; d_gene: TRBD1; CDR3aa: CASSPRTGGRGTGELFF; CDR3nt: TGTGCCAGCAGCCCACGGACAGGGGGTCGAGGCACCGGGGAGCTGTTTTTT
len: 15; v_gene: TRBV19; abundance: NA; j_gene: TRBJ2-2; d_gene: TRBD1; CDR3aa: CASSPWDRGSGELFF; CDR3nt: TGTGCCAGTAGTCCATGGGACAGGGGTTCCGGGGAGCTGTTTTTT
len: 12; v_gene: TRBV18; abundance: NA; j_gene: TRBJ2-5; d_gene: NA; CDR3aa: CASSRYQETQYF; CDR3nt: TGTGCCAGCTCACGGTACCAAGAGACCCAGTACTTC
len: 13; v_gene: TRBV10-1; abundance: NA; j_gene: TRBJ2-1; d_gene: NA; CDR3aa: CASSEAFSNEQFF; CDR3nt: TGCGCCAGCAGTGAAGCGTTTTCCAATGAGCAGTTCTTC
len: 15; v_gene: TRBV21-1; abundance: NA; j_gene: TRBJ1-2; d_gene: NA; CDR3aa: CASSGLGDSVYGYTF; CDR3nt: TGTGCCAGCAGCGGCCTTGGGGACAGCGTCTATGGCTACACCTTC